This T cell receptor beta chain was sequenced for a study of cytomegalovirus exposure and HLA in healthy donors. Findings of the study overall: Rarity characterized most TCR sequences, yet some public TCRs appeared in many donors. According to reports, the classifier identified cytomegalovirus status with high specificity and sensitivity.

J was trimmed by 9 bases and V by 5 bases; bases with no gene match: 24. The CDR3 covers 21 residues. Per germline, CDR1 MDHEN and CDR2 SYDVKM. The method was immunoSEQ multiplex PCR; TCRdb's version includes in-frame clones alone and lacks a portion of them. The sample yields 150,000 or so clones, around 90% seen once. Comment on this clone: The antigen remains undetermined.

These donors were members of the roughly 110-subject validation cohort, a group separate from the approximately 700-subject first cohort. Input material: PBMCs. This sequence was found in a woman aged 25 to 39 in good health and CMV-seropositive. The V and J genes are TRBV28 and TRBJ2-3; 15 nucleotides agree with TRBD2. CDR3 in DNA: TGTGCCAGCAGTGCCCCGGGACAGGGGTCGGGACTAGCGGGAGGCCCGAAGACGCAGTATTTT. It encodes CASSAPGQGSGLAGGPKTQYF.